This T cell receptor beta chain was documented in a study of shared clonotypes between healthy human individuals. CD8 cells regarded as naive lacked CD45RO, were positively chosen for CCR7, and omitted terminally differentiated effector memory CD45RA+ cells. V lost 9 bases and J lost 1, with 10 bases in between. The CDR3 is made up of 12 amino acids. CDR1 is SEHNR, CDR2 FQNEAQ, per germline (reference sequence). Authors' analysis steps: Filtering differed for immunoSEQ, which gave only junction sequences without quality scores. The repertoire was sequenced with immunoSEQ multiplex PCR; TCRdb's copy has only in-frame clones and lacks some. V and J calls plus clone size are reproduced from that table; the DNA served to infer D and trimming. The sample has over 800,000 clones, 80% to 95% seen once.

V gene TRBV7-9 combines with J gene TRBJ2-7; D perhaps matches TRBD2 (6 bases). Sequencing used naive CD8+ T cells sorted from blood. This receptor was obtained from a man aged 25 to 40 in good health. The CDR3 reads CASTGSSYEQYF. In DNA, the CDR3 is TGTGCCAGTACCGGGAGTTCCTACGAGCAGTACTTC.